The 25 T cell receptor beta chains given below trace back to one sample, sequenced in a study of regulatory T cells in long-lasting Graves disease. Building the TCR beta libraries relied on iRepertoire HTBI primers, and CDR3 regions underwent Arm-PCR. A single record per CDR3 protein comes from TCRdb applying MiXCR to the multiplex PCR reads. The table has 240,000 or so distinct CDR3 sequences, around 20% seen once. Time point reported: newly diagnosed GD, antithyroid drugs for less than 3 months. RNA extracted from PBMCs served as the sequencing template. The starting material was peripheral blood mononuclear cells (PBMCs), obtained at new diagnosis, from a patient treated with antithyroid drugs. The receptor source for this set is a female donor with Graves disease.

This clonotype was detected ten times or more. This chain uses TRBV20-1 with TRBJ2-2, with 7 bases identical to TRBD1. The CDR3 runs to 16 residues. J lost 4 bases, V lost 0 bases, and 8 bases had no gene match. CDR1 and CDR2 from the germline V gene are DFQATT and SNEGSKA (reference sequence). For the CDR3, the DNA is TGCAGTGCTAGAGATTTAGGGGGCAGTATCACCGGGGAGCTGTTTTTT. Translating it yields CSARDLGGSITGELFF.

This clonotype was observed many times. The chain recombines TRBV3-1 with TRBJ1-1, with D uncertain. In germline, CDR1 is LGHDT, CDR2 YNNKEL (reference sequence). There are 11 residues in the CDR3. V was clipped by 1 base and J by 10 bases, with 7 bases between them. The CDR3 loop is CASSQGGTAFF. CDR3 nucleotides: TGTGCCAGCAGCCAAGGGGGAACAGCTTTCTTT.

This clonotype was counted ten times or more. The genes are TRBV7-2 and TRBJ2-7; perhaps TRBD2 as D (6 bases). Germline V gives CDR1 SGHTA, CDR2 FQGNSA. Trimming shortened V by 2 bases and J by 1 base, and 12 bases separated the two germline ends. The CDR3 runs 15 residues. CDR3 sequence (DNA): TGTGCCAGCAGCTTACCGGGACTGAGATCCTACGAGCAGTACTTC. It encodes CASSLPGLRSYEQYF.

The CDR3 sequence: CASSVAQGNYGYTF. The DNA for the CDR3 is TGTGCCAGCAGCGTAGCCCAGGGTAACTATGGCTACACCTTC. The rearrangement uses TRBV9 and TRBJ1-2, with D possibly being TRBD1 (5 bases). The CDR3 runs to 14 residues. Germline V lookup: CDR1 SGDLS, CDR2 YYNGEE. Trimming took 0 bases from V and 1 from J, leaving 7 bases between them.

This clonotype came up many times. This sequence joins TRBV20-1 and TRBJ2-7; D is perhaps TRBD2 (5 bases). CDR3 length: 11 residues. CDR1 and CDR2 (germline): DFQATT, SNEGSKA (reference sequence). The V gene lost 5 bases and the J gene lost 3 bases, with 8 bases spanning the gap. CDR3 region: CSADEGYEQYF. CDR3 nucleotides: TGCAGTGCTGACGAGGGCTACGAGCAGTACTTC.

The chain uses TRBV2 and TRBJ2-3; 15 bases fit TRBD2. Germline V gene sequence: CDR1 SNHLY, CDR2 FYNNEI. This CDR3 region has 20 residues. The V gene end was trimmed by 10 bases and the J gene end by 1 base; junction bases not matched to a gene: 18. CDR3 amino acids: CANPSPWTSGGALGTDTQYF. CDR3 coding DNA: TGTGCCAACCCGAGTCCCTGGACTAGCGGGGGGGCCCTCGGCACAGATACGCAGTATTTT.

In this sample, this clonotype turned up many times. V is TRBV5-1 and J is TRBJ2-2, with a possible D match to TRBD1 (5 bases). CDR1 is SGHRS, CDR2 YFSETQ, per germline. V lost 1 base and J 1 base, leaving 8 bases between the germline ends. The CDR3 extends over 15 amino acids. CDR3 nucleotide sequence: TGCGCCAGCAGCTTGAGCAGGGTGAACACCGGGGAGCTGTTTTTT. Amino acids: CASSLSRVNTGELFF.

This clonotype was observed many times. This chain links TRBV18 with TRBJ2-5; D might be TRBD1 or TRBD2, each matching 5 bases. V was trimmed by 0 bases and J by 1 base, leaving 15 bases between them. The CDR3 spans 17 residues. Germline CDR1 and CDR2: KGHSH and LQKENI. CDR3 region: CASSPPGLVGGQETQYF. For the CDR3, the DNA is TGTGCCAGCTCACCACCCGGCTTAGTTGGGGGCCAAGAGACCCAGTACTTC.

Details on this clonotype: A much larger clone differs by one base, so this may be a read error. CDR3 amino acids: CATLTWGGVQETQYF. Here the CDR3 DNA reads TGTGCCACTCTGACTTGGGGCGGGGTCCAAGAGACCCAGTACTTC. This rearrangement joins TRBV6-1 to TRBJ2-1; a possible D gene is TRBD2 (6 bases). The last part of the DNA fits TRBJ2-5 better; the J call may be wrong. This CDR3 spans 15 amino acids. Germline-derived CDR1 and CDR2 are MNHNS and SASEGT.

This clonotype was detected many times. The rearrangement links TRBV28 to TRBJ1-4, with D possibly matching TRBD1 (5 bases). V lost 5 bases, J lost 5 bases, and 12 bases lay in between. Germline CDR1 and CDR2: MDHEN and SYDVKM. The CDR3 loop spans 14 amino acids. The CDR3, as DNA: TGTGCCAGCAGTACGACAGCTGGGAATGAAAAACTGTTTTTT. Amino acid sequence: CASSTTAGNEKLFF.

Turning to this clonotype: A far larger clone differs by one base, so this is likely a read error. V and J are TRBV2 and TRBJ2-5, with no clear D. CDR1 SNHLY and CDR2 FYNNEI come from the germline V gene. V lost 8 bases and J 4 bases, leaving 14 bases between the germline ends. The CDR3 runs to 13 residues. CDR3 DNA sequence: TGTGCCAGCGGTTTAGGGATTGGAGAGACCCAGTACTTC. Translating it yields CASGLGIGETQYF.

This clonotype was detected only a few times. The genes are TRBV6-1 and TRBJ2-3, with 7 bases lining up with TRBD2. CDR1 MNHNS and CDR2 SASEGT come from the germline V gene. V was pared by 2 bases and J by 1 base, with 0 bases of the junction left unmatched. The CDR3 runs 14 residues. This CDR3 is CASSEREGTDTQYF. CDR3 sequence (DNA): TGTGCCAGCAGTGAACGGGAGGGCACAGATACGCAGTATTTT.

In this sample, this clonotype turned up many times. V usage is TRBV7-2 and J usage is TRBJ2-2, with 8 bases aligning to TRBD2. From germline, CDR1 is SGHTA and CDR2 FQGNSA. J gave up 6 bases and V 1 base, and 4 bases lay outside the gene matches. There are 15 residues in the CDR3. The chain's CDR3 is CASSLGGGGPGELFF. CDR3 nucleotide sequence: TGTGCCAGCAGCTTAGGGGGCGGGGGGCCCGGGGAGCTGTTTTTT.

There are many counts of this clonotype. The V and J genes are TRBV6-2 or TRBV6-3 and TRBJ1-5; no clear D gene. V was cut by 3 bases and J by 9 bases, with 9 bases left in between. Germline CDR1 and CDR2: MNHEY and SVGEGT. There are 12 residues in the CDR3. CDR3 protein: CASSYGGLPQHF. For the CDR3, the DNA is TGTGCCAGCAGTTATGGAGGGTTGCCCCAGCATTTT.

The sample holds many counts of this clonotype. The rearrangement joins TRBV2 to TRBJ2-7; D possibly corresponds to TRBD2 (5 bases). The CDR3 extends over 15 amino acids. Germline lookup yields CDR1 SNHLY and CDR2 FYNNEI. V lost 6 bases and J 2 bases, leaving 17 bases between the germline ends. This CDR3 is CASSDALSGPYEQYF. CDR3 sequence (DNA): TGTGCCAGCAGCGACGCACTGAGCGGACCCTACGAGCAGTACTTC.

This clonotype was detected many times. J is TRBJ1-2 and V is TRBV7-9; 8 bases agree with TRBD1. The CDR3 spans 18 residues. The germline CDR1 and CDR2 sequences are SEHNR and FQNEAQ (reference sequence). J was trimmed by 6 bases and V by 6 bases; bases with no gene match: 21. The CDR3 sequence is CASRQSQGVDRAVHGYTF. The CDR3 DNA is TGTGCCAGCAGACAGTCCCAAGGGGTGGACAGGGCCGTGCATGGCTACACCTTC.

On this clonotype itself: Given a much more abundant clone one base away, this may be a read error. V gene TRBV20-1 combines with J gene TRBJ2-7; perhaps TRBD1 as D (5 bases). This CDR3 spans 15 amino acids. Germline values: CDR1 DFQATT, CDR2 SNEGSKA (reference sequence). Trimming took 3 bases from V and 7 from J, leaving 22 bases between them. DNA for the CDR3: TGCAGTGCTAGGGGAAGGACAAGGCCCCGTGATGAGCAGTACTTC. This encodes CSARGRTRPRDEQYF.

This chain joins TRBV7-3 and TRBJ2-3; TRBD2 matches 8 bases. The CDR3 spans 17 residues. The junction had 12 bases not matched to a gene; V was cut back by 5 bases and J by 2 bases. Germline V gene lookup returns CDR1 SGHTA and CDR2 FQGTGA. The CDR3 reads CASSPLAGSLFTDTQYF. DNA for the CDR3: TGTGCCAGCAGCCCATTAGCGGGGTCCCTCTTCACAGATACGCAGTATTTT.

This clonotype was recorded at least ten times. CDR3 coding DNA: TGTGCCAGCTTAGCAGGGGGCAATGAGCAGTTCTTC. Translating it yields CASLAGGNEQFF. This sequence joins TRBV6-1 and TRBJ2-1; 7 bases map to TRBD1. Germline V CDR1 and CDR2: MNHNS, SASEGT. There are 12 residues in the CDR3. The J segment lost 6 bases and the V segment lost 8 bases, leaving 4 bases of the junction unmatched.

V usage is TRBV7-2 and J usage is TRBJ2-7; D possibly corresponds to TRBD1 (6 bases). Germline CDR1 SGHTA, CDR2 FQGNSA. The CDR3 spans 15 residues. V lost 5 bases and J lost 4, with 18 bases in between. The CDR3 region has the DNA TGTGCCAGCAGCGTCTCCACGACAGGCAAATACGAGCAGTACTTC. It specifies CASSVSTTGKYEQYF.

As regards this clonotype: A far larger clone is a single base away, which makes a read error likely. The gene calls are TRBV7-6 and TRBJ2-7, with D possibly being TRBD2 (6 bases). The CDR3 is made up of 13 amino acids. The germline V gene has CDR1 SGHVS and CDR2 FNYEAQ. CDR3 sequence (DNA): TGTACCAGCAGTGAGGAGGGTTGGTACGAGCAGTACTTC. Translated, it gives CTSSEEGWYEQYF.

At least ten counts were recorded for this clonotype. The genes are TRBV7-6 and TRBJ1-4; a weak D match, TRBD1 (6 bases). Germline CDR1 and CDR2: SGHVS and FNYEAQ. The V end lost 1 base, the J end lost 6 bases, and 12 bases lay between the germline ends. The CDR3 covers 15 residues. The CDR3 region is CASSLGRGPDEKLFF. CDR3 bases: TGTGCCAGCAGCTTAGGCAGGGGTCCGGATGAAAAACTGTTTTTT. Full variable domain (missing parts from reference TRBV7-6 and TRBJ1-4): GAGVSQSPRYKVTKRGQDVALRCDPISGHVSLYWYRQALGQGPEFLTYFNYEAQQDKSGLPNDRFSAERPEGSISTLTIQRTEQRDSAMYRCASSLGRGPDEKLFFGSGTQLSVL.

This clonotype was seen ten or more times. The V gene is TRBV10-2, the J gene TRBJ2-3, with 8 bases identical to TRBD2. The CDR3 is made up of 15 amino acids. J gave up 2 bases and V 7 bases, and 8 bases lay outside the gene matches. The germline V gene has CDR1 WSHSY and CDR2 SAAADI. This chain's CDR3 is CASKESGGPTDTQYF. The CDR3 DNA reads as TGCGCCAGCAAGGAAAGCGGGGGCCCCACAGATACGCAGTATTTT.

The chain has TRBV7-2 and TRBJ2-5, with 7 bases matching TRBD1. V shed 5 bases, J shed 5 bases, and the junction held 8 bases outside the gene matches. Germline assignment: CDR1 SGHTA and CDR2 FQGNSA. The CDR3 runs to 14 residues. In DNA, the CDR3 is TGTGCCAGCAGCGCCAACAGGGGTGGGGAGACCCAGTACTTC. Translated, it gives CASSANRGGETQYF.

This clonotype occurred many times. DNA of the CDR3: TGTGCCAGCAGCTTAGGAGGAGGGTACGAGACCCAGTACTTC. This translates into CASSLGGGYETQYF. The chain uses TRBV11-2 and TRBJ2-5; a weak D match, TRBD2 (6 bases). Germline CDR1 SGHAT, CDR2 FQNNGV. This CDR3 contains 14 residues. V lost 1 base and J 5 bases, leaving 11 bases between the germline ends.